This TCR beta chain emerged from a study of OX40 agonist ivuxolimab in advanced cancers. About the research overall: The study treated patients with ivuxolimab, an agonistic anti-OX40 (CD134) antibody. Patients with hepatocellular carcinoma, melanoma, renal cell or head and neck cancer made up the dose-escalation patients.

TCRdb keeps only in-frame clones here, not all; method: immunoSEQ multiplex PCR. The table has 65,000 to 100,000 clones, around four fifths seen once. There are 15 residues in the CDR3. Germline V gene sequence: CDR1 SGDLS, CDR2 YYNGEE. Germline trimming cut 0 bases from V and 6 bases from J; bases unmatched to any gene: 6. V and J are TRBV9 and TRBJ2-4, with TRBD2 matching 7 bases. This sequence was found in an adult with an advanced solid tumor such as melanoma, head and neck, liver or kidney cancer. The sequencing used CD4+ or CD8+ T cells sorted from blood, collected in a trial of the OX40 agonist ivuxolimab. This CDR3 is CASSVGGEGGNIQYF. Written as DNA, the CDR3 is TGTGCCAGCAGCGTAGGAGGGGAGGGAGGAAACATTCAGTACTTC.